This T cell receptor beta chain was found in a study of blood T cells in healthy people across ages. About the research overall: Every two T cells gave about one barcoded beta molecule via template switching.

Alongside a J-beta primer mix, a sample-barcoded 5' primer served in a second PCR lasting 7 to 11 cycles. Every sample gave at least 2.5 million paired-end reads containing CDR3. TCRdb independently ran MiXCR on the 5' RACE reads; one entry per CDR3 protein. Among some 1,800,000 distinct CDR3 sequences listed, about two fifths were seen once. Staff drew roughly 10 milliliters of peripheral blood from each donor. Sequences were obtained from blood. The origin of this receptor is a human donor in good health.

For the CDR3, the DNA is TGTGCCAGCAGGCCGGGACTAGCGGGGGGCTCAGCCAAAAACATTCAGTACTTC. Residues: CASRPGLAGGSAKNIQYF. This chain joins TRBV2 and TRBJ2-4, with 15 bases aligning to TRBD2. Per the germline V gene, CDR1 is SNHLY and CDR2 is FYNNEI. CDR3 length: 18 amino acids. J lost 0 bases, V lost 6 bases, and 6 bases had no gene match.